A selection of T cell receptor beta chains follows, all from one sample in a study of T cells in Graves' hyperthyroidism and ophthalmopathy. TCRdb re-derived calls from the multiplex PCR reads in MiXCR, one entry per CDR3 protein. This sample has about 760,000 distinct CDR3 sequences, with 30% to 40% found just once. Sequenced input: blood. The origin of the receptors is a woman aged 35 to 49 with Graves' hyperthyroidism. CDR3s include the opening cysteine and the closing phenylalanine or tryptophan. Fields, in order: clone size, V gene, J gene, CDR3 protein. Some rows mark clone size as missing; the rest say once, few, many or name a class of expanded clone.

clone_size: many; v_call: TRBV10-3; j_call: TRBJ1-6; cdr3_aa: CATRQGEHNSPLHF
clone_size: few; v_call: TRBV18; j_call: TRBJ2-5; cdr3_aa: CASSSGTSGETQYF
clone_size: NA; v_call: TRBV7-2; j_call: TRBJ2-2; cdr3_aa: CASSITRDTGELFF
clone_size: many; v_call: TRBV25-1; j_call: TRBJ2-6; cdr3_aa: CASSESGANVLTF
clone_size: NA; v_call: TRBV20-1; j_call: TRBJ1-5; cdr3_aa: CSAKEGDQPQHF
clone_size: few; v_call: TRBV10-3; j_call: TRBJ2-6; cdr3_aa: CASKKTAYGPGANVLTF
clone_size: few; v_call: TRBV20-1; j_call: TRBJ2-7; cdr3_aa: CSASALGGPSYEQYF
clone_size: many; v_call: TRBV19; j_call: TRBJ2-7; cdr3_aa: CASSIDGRGYEQYF
clone_size: many; v_call: TRBV15; j_call: TRBJ2-7; cdr3_aa: CATSRAGQGDTYEQYF
clone_size: many; v_call: TRBV7-2; j_call: TRBJ2-5; cdr3_aa: CASSLGGGLQETQYF
clone_size: NA; v_call: TRBV4-3; j_call: TRBJ2-2; cdr3_aa: CASSQEPGTGELFF
clone_size: NA; v_call: TRBV12-3/TRBV12-4; j_call: TRBJ1-3; cdr3_aa: CASRDIARVSGNTIYF
clone_size: once; v_call: TRBV10-3; j_call: TRBJ2-2; cdr3_aa: CAIRQNRDRDGELFF
clone_size: NA; v_call: TRBV27; j_call: TRBJ2-7; cdr3_aa: CASSLGRRVRYEQYF
clone_size: NA; v_call: TRBV27; j_call: TRBJ1-5; cdr3_aa: CASSATDRGRQPQHF
clone_size: many; v_call: TRBV6-5; j_call: TRBJ1-4; cdr3_aa: CASRPRPLGSEKLFF
clone_size: once; v_call: TRBV7-9; j_call: TRBJ2-3; cdr3_aa: CASTRLEAGVGNTQYF
clone_size: few; v_call: TRBV20-1; j_call: TRBJ2-3; cdr3_aa: CSARSQNMQYF
clone_size: many; v_call: TRBV2; j_call: TRBJ2-5; cdr3_aa: CASSEEPRVETQYF
clone_size: NA; v_call: TRBV12-3/TRBV12-4; j_call: TRBJ1-1; cdr3_aa: CASSSQGAAEAFF
clone_size: NA; v_call: TRBV5-1; j_call: TRBJ1-3; cdr3_aa: CASSFQVSGNTIYF
clone_size: NA; v_call: TRBV24-1; j_call: TRBJ2-7; cdr3_aa: CATSDGHYEQYF
clone_size: many; v_call: TRBV19; j_call: TRBJ1-2; cdr3_aa: CASSILGTNAGGYTF
clone_size: NA; v_call: TRBV5-1; j_call: TRBJ2-7; cdr3_aa: CASSPLMYRGHYKQYF
clone_size: many; v_call: TRBV20-1; j_call: TRBJ2-7; cdr3_aa: CSARQTGTYEQYF
clone_size: many; v_call: TRBV12-3/TRBV12-4; j_call: TRBJ2-5; cdr3_aa: CASSFESRETQYF
clone_size: many; v_call: TRBV29-1; j_call: TRBJ2-7; cdr3_aa: CSVGTQDTYEQYF
clone_size: NA; v_call: TRBV7-2; j_call: TRBJ2-7; cdr3_aa: CASSPNSGGTHEQYF
clone_size: few; v_call: TRBV11-2; j_call: TRBJ1-2; cdr3_aa: CASRRHLDSNYGYTF
clone_size: NA; v_call: TRBV7-2; j_call: TRBJ2-4; cdr3_aa: CASSFPGQIAKNIQYF
clone_size: NA; v_call: TRBV29-1; j_call: TRBJ2-5; cdr3_aa: CSVRQGIQETQYF
clone_size: few; v_call: TRBV12-3/TRBV12-4; j_call: TRBJ2-7; cdr3_aa: CASSLDTGPYEQYF
clone_size: NA; v_call: TRBV7-2; j_call: TRBJ2-3; cdr3_aa: CASSLATALLPPDTQYF
clone_size: NA; v_call: TRBV7-2; j_call: TRBJ2-5; cdr3_aa: CASRSMYQETQYF
clone_size: few; v_call: TRBV4-2; j_call: TRBJ1-1; cdr3_aa: CASSERDRGYPEAFF
clone_size: once; v_call: TRBV20-1; j_call: TRBJ2-2; cdr3_aa: CSTRRTGTGELFF
clone_size: few; v_call: TRBV5-1; j_call: TRBJ1-3; cdr3_aa: CASRQGGSGNTIYF
clone_size: NA; v_call: TRBV6-2/TRBV6-3; j_call: TRBJ1-1; cdr3_aa: CASRSTGGGWTEAFF
clone_size: few; v_call: TRBV24-1; j_call: TRBJ1-4; cdr3_aa: CATSDLQGEKLLF
clone_size: many; v_call: TRBV29-1; j_call: TRBJ2-5; cdr3_aa: CSGHILISAYEETQYF
clone_size: NA; v_call: TRBV29-1; j_call: TRBJ2-2; cdr3_aa: CSVRRGTTTGELFF
clone_size: NA; v_call: TRBV29-1; j_call: TRBJ1-3; cdr3_aa: CSVDDGTGGNTIYF
clone_size: many; v_call: TRBV5-1; j_call: TRBJ1-3; cdr3_aa: CASSVYGTDSGNTIYF
clone_size: few; v_call: TRBV7-9; j_call: TRBJ1-2; cdr3_aa: CASSLSATGGSYGYTF
clone_size: NA; v_call: TRBV24-1; j_call: TRBJ1-2; cdr3_aa: CATSDADTRGYGYTF
clone_size: NA; v_call: TRBV7-2; j_call: TRBJ1-1; cdr3_aa: CASSLGRGKGFAEAFF
clone_size: NA; v_call: TRBV20-1; j_call: TRBJ1-1; cdr3_aa: CGARGNTEAFF
clone_size: few; v_call: TRBV15; j_call: TRBJ2-6; cdr3_aa: CATSPGRVGILAGANVLTF
clone_size: NA; v_call: TRBV7-3; j_call: TRBJ2-7; cdr3_aa: CASSRPGGGGEQYF
clone_size: few; v_call: TRBV6-5; j_call: TRBJ2-5; cdr3_aa: CASSLNTGLTETQYF
clone_size: few; v_call: TRBV2; j_call: TRBJ1-5; cdr3_aa: CASTTTGGGQPQHF
clone_size: few; v_call: TRBV4-1; j_call: TRBJ2-5; cdr3_aa: CASSQDLVGGQETQYF
clone_size: many; v_call: TRBV19; j_call: TRBJ1-5; cdr3_aa: CASKAGGKRPQHF
clone_size: NA; v_call: TRBV27; j_call: TRBJ2-5; cdr3_aa: CASSGRSGQGKETQYF
clone_size: NA; v_call: TRBV7-2; j_call: TRBJ1-2; cdr3_aa: CASSRVQGAYGYTF
clone_size: many; v_call: TRBV4-1; j_call: TRBJ2-5; cdr3_aa: CASSHRRQIQETQYF
clone_size: NA; v_call: TRBV19; j_call: TRBJ2-7; cdr3_aa: CASSIGLGYEQYF
clone_size: NA; v_call: TRBV15; j_call: TRBJ1-2; cdr3_aa: CATSRDLGRSGYTF